These T cell receptor beta chains were read from a single sample in a study of blood T cell repertoires in COVID-19. Libraries were prepared by immunoSEQ multiplex PCR; TCRdb keeps only in-frame clonotypes and omits some of them. The sample includes 98,000 or so clones, about 86% of them seen just once. Material: peripheral blood. These receptors came from a woman aged 55-69 years in a cohort sampled during active or convalescent COVID-19. Each CDR3 is given with its conserved first and last residue. D genes are given only for firm matches. Size is stated for part of the rows, as once, few or many counts, or as a class when the clone is expanded.

TRBJ1-6 | - | TRBV27 | - | 12 | TGTGCCAGCAGTCCCGGACTCCCCCCCCTCCACTTT | CASSPGLPPLHF
TRBJ1-2 | - | TRBV11-2 | - | 14 | TGTGCCAGCAGCATCAGGGGAGAGGACTATGGCTACACCTTC | CASSIRGEDYGYTF
TRBJ1-1 | - | TRBV11-3 | - | 12 | TGTGCCAGCGCGCGGGGTGACACTGAAGCTTTCTTT | CASARGDTEAFF
TRBJ2-5 | - | TRBV11-2 | TRBD2 | 15 | TGTGCCAGCAGCCCTCTGGCGGGAGTAGGAGAGACCCAGTACTTC | CASSPLAGVGETQYF
TRBJ2-2 | - | TRBV6-6 | - | 13 | TGTGCCAGCAGCAACAGGGATTCCGGGGAGCTGTTTTTT | CASSNRDSGELFF
TRBJ2-5 | - | TRBV10-1 | TRBD2 | 13 | TGCGCCAGCGGGGGGCTAGCGGGGGAGACCCAGTACTTC | CASGGLAGETQYF
TRBJ1-1 | once | TRBV3-1/TRBV3-2 | - | 15 | TGTGCCAGCAGCCAAGGGGCAGGGATGAACACTGAAGCTTTCTTT | CASSQGAGMNTEAFF
TRBJ2-7 | - | TRBV7-9 | TRBD2 | 16 | TGTGCCAGCAGCTTAGTACTTGGGGGACTAGCCTCCGAGCAGTACTTC | CASSLVLGGLASEQYF
TRBJ1-6 | - | TRBV7-8 | - | 13 | TGTGCCAGCAGCCGGACGGGGAATTTCCCCCTCCACTTT | CASSRTGNFPLHF
TRBJ2-4 | - | TRBV27 | TRBD2 | 20 | TGTGCCAGCAGTTTATCCGGGACACCCTTAGCGGGGCTAGCCAAAAACATTCAGTACTTC | CASSLSGTPLAGLAKNIQYF
TRBJ1-4 | once | TRBV19 | - | 13 | TGTGCCAGTAGTATGGTCAGAACCGAAAAACTGTTTTTT | CASSMVRTEKLFF
TRBJ1-4 | - | TRBV6-5 | - | 15 | TGTGCCAGCAGTTACCCCCGGGACAAGAATGAAAAACTGTTTTTT | CASSYPRDKNEKLFF
TRBJ1-1 | - | TRBV30 | TRBD1 | 15 | TGTGCCTGGACCCTTACCGGGACAGCGAACACTGAAGCTTTCTTT | CAWTLTGTANTEAFF
TRBJ1-3 | - | TRBV5-5 | TRBD1 | 18 | TGTGCCAGCAGCTCCCGGGACAGGGATGGGGACTCTGGAAACACCATATATTTT | CASSSRDRDGDSGNTIYF
TRBJ1-1 | - | TRBV10-3 | - | 15 | TGTGCCATCAGTGCTGAGCCCGGGGGTGGCACTGAAGCTTTCTTT | CAISAEPGGGTEAFF
TRBJ2-7 | - | TRBV11-3 | TRBD1 | 13 | TGTGCCAGCAGCCTCTTTCCAGGGGGAGAGCAGTACTTC | CASSLFPGGEQYF
TRBJ2-3 | - | TRBV9 | - | 13 | TGTGCCAGCAGCGGGGCTTGGGCAGATACGCAGTATTTT | CASSGAWADTQYF
TRBJ2-7 | - | TRBV7-3 | TRBD2 | 17 | TGTGCCAGCAGCCCCGATCCGGGTAGCGGGAGGGCCCACGAGCAGTACTTC | CASSPDPGSGRAHEQYF
TRBJ1-5 | - | TRBV5-6 | - | 15 | TGTGCCAGCAGCTTAAGTACTCAGCTTAGGAGGCCCCAGCATTTT | CASSLSTQLRRPQHF
TRBJ2-7 | - | TRBV4-1 | - | 16 | TGCGCCAGCAGCCAAGATATAGGTGGGCGCGGGTACGAGCAGTACTTC | CASSQDIGGRGYEQYF
TRBJ2-3 | - | TRBV3-1/TRBV3-2 | TRBD2 | 16 | TGTGCCAGCAGCTCAATTGGGGGAGGGAAGACAGATACGCAGTATTTT | CASSSIGGGKTDTQYF
TRBJ1-1 | - | TRBV10-1 | TRBD1 | 13 | TGCGCCAGCAGCTTGACAGGGGAGGCTGAAGCTTTCTTT | CASSLTGEAEAFF
TRBJ1-2 | - | TRBV5-1 | - | 13 | TGCGCCAGCAGCAAGGACAGTAACTATGGCTACACCTTC | CASSKDSNYGYTF
TRBJ1-1 | - | TRBV5-1 | TRBD1 | 17 | TGCGCCAGCAGCTTGGGACTTCGGACAGGGGCGAACACTGAAGCTTTCTTT | CASSLGLRTGANTEAFF
TRBJ2-1 | - | TRBV6-4 | TRBD2 | 15 | TGTGCCAGCAGTGACTCGCTAGCGGAATACAATGAGCAGTTCTTC | CASSDSLAEYNEQFF
TRBJ2-1 | - | TRBV9 | - | 15 | TGTGCCAGCAGCGTAGACCTCTTTGGGGGGAATGAGCAGTTCTTC | CASSVDLFGGNEQFF
TRBJ2-5 | - | TRBV5-1 | - | 14 | TGCGCCAGCAGCCCCCCCGTCGGGGGAGAGACCCAGTACTTC | CASSPPVGGETQYF
TRBJ2-1 | once | TRBV3-1/TRBV3-2 | TRBD2 | 15 | TGTGCCAGCAGCCAAGGGACTAGCGGGAGCAATGAGCAGTTCTTC | CASSQGTSGSNEQFF